This T cell receptor (beta chain) was profiled in a study of regulatory T cells in long-lasting Graves disease. Libraries of TCR beta came from iRepertoire HTBI primers plus Arm-PCR of CDR3 regions. MiXCR was run by TCRdb on the multiplex PCR reads, yielding one entry per CDR3 protein. In the table there are around 250,000 distinct CDR3 sequences, 15% to 20% of which are singletons. The study, taken as a whole, reports: Peripheral blood was the sole material, not thyroid tissue. Persistent disease samples used TRBV28, TRBJ1-2 and TRBJ2-5 preferentially. TCR diversity was lower in persistent than newly diagnosed Graves' disease.

For this clonotype: Antigen specificity is unknown.

The CDR3 length is 15 residues. Trimming removed 1 base from V and 4 bases from J, with 13 bases in between. Germline assignment: CDR1 MGHRA and CDR2 YSYEKL. Time point meaning: newly diagnosed GD, antithyroid drugs for less than 3 months. There was RNA extracted from PBMCs, and the TCR library was made from it. Staff drew around 10 milliliters of peripheral blood into EDTA tubes. This sequence originates from a female donor with Graves disease. The V call is TRBV4-1, the J call TRBJ1-2, with D perhaps matching TRBD1 (5 bases). This material consisted of peripheral blood mononuclear cells (PBMCs), taken at new diagnosis, from a patient treated with antithyroid drugs. DNA of the CDR3: TGCGCCAGCAGCCAAGCCTGGGACGGTGCCTATGGCTACACCTTC. It encodes CASSQAWDGAYGYTF.